The 3 T cell receptor beta chains reported below all come from one sample, sequenced in a study of blood T cell dynamics during melanoma immunotherapy. The sample's time point: week 3, after first cycle of checkpoint inhibitor. Here immunoSEQ multiplex PCR was the method, and the copy in TCRdb shows in-frame clones only, minus some. The data contain over 10,000 clones, around nine tenths of them singletons. The sample was effector memory CD8+ T cells from blood, taken from a patient treated with checkpoint blockade. All receptors come from a human donor with melanoma.

This chain connects TRBV15 to TRBJ1-5; TRBD1 matches 9 bases. V gave up 5 bases and J gave up 6 bases; unmatched junction bases: 5. There are 14 residues in the CDR3. Germline V gene lookup returns CDR1 LNHNV and CDR2 YYDKDF (reference sequence). CDR3 sequence: CATSPGTGIQPQHF. The CDR3 region has the DNA TGTGCCACCAGCCCCGGGACAGGGATTCAGCCCCAGCATTTT. Filled out from reference TRBV15 and TRBJ1-5, the complete variable domain reads DAMVIQNPRYQVTQFGKPVTLSCSQTLNHNVMYWYQQKSSQAPKLLFHYYDKDFNNEADTPDNFQSRRPNTSFCFLDIRSPGLGDTAMYLCATSPGTGIQPQHFGDGTRLSIL.

The sample holds one count of this clone. This chain connects TRBV7-9 to TRBJ1-1; the D is unclear. The CDR3 has 11 amino acids. The germline CDR1 and CDR2 sequences are SEHNR and FQNEAQ (reference sequence). V dropped 6 bases and J dropped 4 bases, with 6 bases sitting between them. The CDR3 DNA reads TGTGCCAGCAGTCGGGGCACTGAAGCTTTCTTT. Translated, it gives CASSRGTEAFF.

The chain has TRBV14 and TRBJ1-1; TRBD1 matches 8 bases. CDR3 length equals 15 residues. J lost 5 bases, V lost 4 bases, and 9 bases had no gene match. Germline V gives CDR1 SGHDN, CDR2 FVKESK. Written as DNA, the CDR3 is TGTGCCAGCAGCCGCTCAAGGACAGGGCGTACTGAAGCTTTCTTT. Translating gives CASSRSRTGRTEAFF.